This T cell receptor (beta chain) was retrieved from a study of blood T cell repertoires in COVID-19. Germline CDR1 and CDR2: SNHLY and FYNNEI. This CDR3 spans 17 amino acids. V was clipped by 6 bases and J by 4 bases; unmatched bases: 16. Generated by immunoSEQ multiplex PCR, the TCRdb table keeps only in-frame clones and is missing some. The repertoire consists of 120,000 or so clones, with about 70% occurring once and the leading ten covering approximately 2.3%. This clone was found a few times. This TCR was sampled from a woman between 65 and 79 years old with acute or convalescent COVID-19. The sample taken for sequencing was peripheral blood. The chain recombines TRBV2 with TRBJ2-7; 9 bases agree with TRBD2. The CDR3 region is CASSRRLAEAHRYEQYF. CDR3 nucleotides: TGTGCCAGCAGCAGAAGACTAGCGGAAGCCCATCGTTACGAGCAGTACTTC.